One and the same sample provided the 24 T cell receptor beta chains below, sequenced in a study of CXCR3-negative and CXCR3-positive naive CD8 T cells. 5' RACE with UMI labels generated the TRB cDNA libraries. TCRdb re-called the 5' RACE reads and gives one entry per CDR3 protein, without DNA. The sample table sets out fewer than 60,000 distinct CDR3 sequences. The sequenced sample consisted of memory CD8+ T cells from blood. The source of these receptors is a human donor in good health. Some clones in this sample may be carry-over from other donors' samples.

The chain's CDR3 is CATFSGANVLTF. V gene TRBV27 combines with J gene TRBJ2-6. The CDR3 consists of 12 residues. CDR1 is MNHEY and CDR2 is SMNVEV in the germline V gene (reference sequence). The complete variable domain, with remaining parts taken from reference TRBV27 and TRBJ2-6, reads EAQVTQNPRYLITVTGKKLTVTCSQNMNHEYMSWYRQDPGLGLRQIYYSMNVEVTDKGDVPEGYKVSRKEKRNFPLILESPSPNQTSLYFCATFSGANVLTFGAGSRLTVL.

The CDR3 reads CASSIQGGGTEAFF. The chain uses TRBV19 and TRBJ1-1. This CDR3 has 14 residues. Germline CDR1 is LNHDA and CDR2 is SQIVND (reference sequence).

CDR3: CASSSPVMNTEAFF. The J gene is TRBJ1-1, the V gene TRBV7-2. The CDR3 sequence is 14 residues long. Germline V gene data show CDR1 as SGHTA and CDR2 as FQGNSA. Full variable domain (missing parts from reference TRBV7-2 and TRBJ1-1): GAGVSQSPSNKVTEKGKDVELRCDPISGHTALYWYRQSLGQGLEFLIYFQGNSAPDKSGLPSDRFSAERTGGSVSTLTIQRTQQEDSAVYLCASSSPVMNTEAFFGQGTRLTVV.

The J gene is TRBJ2-1, the V gene TRBV6-4; TCRdb's D call of TRBD1 is untestable without DNA. The CDR3 covers 15 residues. Germline V gene lookup returns CDR1 MRHNA and CDR2 SNTAGT. The CDR3 loop reads CASSESEEQGYEQFF.

The chain employs TRBV7-3 and TRBJ2-1; TCRdb designates TRBD2, a call that cannot be tested without DNA. The CDR3 covers 13 residues. The V gene's germline CDR1 is SGHTA and CDR2 FQGTGA. The CDR3 spells CASRAGGDNEQFF.

The rearrangement joins TRBV9 to TRBJ2-1. This CDR3 region has 12 residues. Germline values: CDR1 SGDLS, CDR2 YYNGEE. CDR3: CASSVWGNEQFF.

The chain joins TRBV28 to TRBJ1-2; without DNA, the TCRdb call of TRBD1 cannot be checked. This CDR3 comprises 12 residues. Looked up from germline, CDR1 is MDHEN and CDR2 is SYDVKM. CDR3 region: CASSHRYHGYTF.

The rearrangement links TRBV29-1 to TRBJ2-7. CDR3 length: 12 amino acids. The germline gives CDR1 SQVTM, CDR2 ANQGSEA. CDR3 protein: CSVRHTDGEQYF.

The rearrangement joins TRBV28 to TRBJ2-5. Germline CDR1 and CDR2: MDHEN and SYDVKM. This CDR3 is 13 amino acids long. The CDR3 sequence: CASNKEVQETQYF.

This chain joins TRBV20-1 and TRBJ1-1. The CDR3 has 12 residues. CDR1 and CDR2 from the germline V gene are DFQATT and SNEGSKA (reference sequence). The CDR3 here is CSADGTPTEAFF.

CDR3 residues: CASSLGGTANYGYTF. The gene calls are TRBV13 and TRBJ1-2; TCRdb's assignment of TRBD1 cannot be checked, as there is no DNA. The germline CDR1 and CDR2 sequences are PRHDT and FYEKMQ (reference sequence). The CDR3 has 15 amino acids.

The chain employs TRBV5-6 and TRBJ1-1; without DNA, the TCRdb call of TRBD1 cannot be checked. This CDR3 has 15 amino acids. Germline-derived CDR1 and CDR2 are SGHDT and YYEEEE. This CDR3 is CASSLVGQQNTEAFF.

The chain combines TRBV6-2 or TRBV6-3 with TRBJ2-1; absent DNA, TCRdb's TRBD2 call cannot be checked. The CDR3 is 13 amino acids. Germline assignment: CDR1 MNHEY and CDR2 SVGEGT. The CDR3 loop is CASSLSGINEQFF.

CDR3: CASSQARGSTDTQYF. J is TRBJ2-3 and V is TRBV4-1. The germline gives CDR1 MGHRA, CDR2 YSYEKL. The CDR3 loop spans 15 amino acids.

V is TRBV7-9 and J is TRBJ1-5; the TRBD1 assignment by TCRdb is unverifiable without DNA. CDR3 length: 15 residues. Germline V lookup: CDR1 SEHNR, CDR2 FQNEAQ (reference sequence). The CDR3 protein is CASSGADRVNQPQHF.

The chain has TRBV10-3 and TRBJ1-1. Per germline, CDR1 ENHRY and CDR2 SYGVKD. The CDR3 is made up of 13 amino acids. CDR3 sequence reads: CAIRSRVMTEAFF.

The chain employs TRBV23-1 and TRBJ2-3. TRBV23-1 is treated as an ORF (open reading frame) with a function not yet certain. The CDR3 runs 14 residues. CDR3: CASSHGRSTDTQYF.

This rearrangement joins TRBV6-5 to TRBJ1-2. In germline, CDR1 is MNHEY, CDR2 SVGAGI. The CDR3 is 16 residues long. The CDR3 sequence is CASSQASDYSNYGYTF.

The CDR3 loop reads CASSSPGTGGLDTQYF. This chain connects TRBV4-3 to TRBJ2-3; TCRdb picks TRBD1, but there is no DNA to check that call. Germline CDR1 and CDR2: LGHNA and YSLEER. The CDR3 has 16 amino acids.

The chain joins TRBV7-9 to TRBJ2-5. The CDR3 consists of 12 residues. The germline V gene has CDR1 SEHNR and CDR2 FQNEAQ (reference sequence). This CDR3 reads CASESLRETQYF.

The gene calls are TRBV4-3 and TRBJ2-7. Germline V lookup: CDR1 LGHNA, CDR2 YSLEER. This CDR3 is built from 15 residues. CDR3 sequence: CASSQENTVPYEQYF.

The chain has TRBV15 and TRBJ2-3; the TCRdb call, TRBD2, lacks DNA for checking. Germline-derived CDR1 and CDR2 are LNHNV and YYDKDF (reference sequence). CDR3 length: 16 amino acids. The CDR3 here is CATSRGWRGGTDTQYF.

The chain couples TRBV12-5 to TRBJ2-5; the TCRdb D gene call, TRBD1, has no DNA to confirm it. There are 14 residues in the CDR3. CDR1 and CDR2 (germline): LGHNT, FRNRAP. The CDR3: CASGRTQGKETQYF.

J is TRBJ2-6 and V is TRBV4-3; as DNA is missing, the TRBD1 call by TCRdb cannot be tested. Germline CDR1 reads LGHNA; CDR2 reads YSLEER. This CDR3 region has 16 residues. The CDR3: CASSQSTGSGANVLTF.